This entry lists 22 T cell receptor beta chains sequenced from one sample in a study of beta chain features in type 1 diabetes (dated by TCRdb to 2016 to 2019). The library was made by the immunoSEQ multiplex PCR assay. All of the isolated RNA was reverse transcribed with the High Capacity cDNA Reverse Transcription Kit, so expressed TCRB transcripts were sequenced. Entries here come from immuneACCESS through TCRdb and include only in-frame sequences with V and J called. Some clones fail to appear in such tables; in the studies checked, an unresolved V gene covers under half of the shortfall, and the cause of the remainder is unknown. Present in this sample are 970,000 or so clones, 17% of which were seen just once. The biggest ten clones account for around 0.02% of the sample. The specimen was naive CD4+ T cells from blood. The cell subset or site label here, explained by the study, means: true naive CD4+ T cells. These receptors were taken from a young woman in good health.

This chain joins TRBV2 and TRBJ2-5, with D unresolved. Between the trimmed V and J ends, which lost 8 bases and 2 bases, there was a span of 12 bases. The CDR3 runs 13 residues. Germline V gene lookup returns CDR1 SNHLY and CDR2 FYNNEI. CDR3 region: CASSRAIQETQYF. The CDR3 DNA is TGTGCCAGCTCACGGGCGATACAAGAGACCCAGTACTTC.

This sequence joins TRBV7-2 and TRBJ2-7; D may be TRBD1 or TRBD2 (5 bases each). Trimming took off 5 bases at V and 0 bases at J, with 11 bases between the two ends. Germline loops: CDR1 SGHTA, CDR2 FQGNSA. The CDR3 is made up of 14 amino acids. The CDR3 sequence is CASSPGTVSYEQYF. The CDR3 bases are TGTGCCAGCAGCCCCGGGACGGTCTCCTACGAGCAGTACTTC.

J is TRBJ1-2 and V is TRBV5-1, with TRBD1 as a possible D gene (5 bases). The CDR3 spans 15 residues. Trimming took 2 bases from V and 8 from J, leaving 19 bases between them. Germline V lookup: CDR1 SGHRS, CDR2 YFSETQ. The CDR3 nucleotides are TGCGCCAGCAGCTTAGGGAGGTCGGCAGGGATCGGCTACACCTTC. Its protein product is CASSLGRSAGIGYTF.

This clone showed up just a few times. The chain recombines TRBV5-1 with TRBJ2-7; 8 bases fit TRBD1. Trimming took 4 bases from V and 1 from J; bases not matched to a gene: 4. This CDR3 is 14 amino acids long. Germline V gene lookup returns CDR1 SGHRS and CDR2 YFSETQ. The CDR3 here is CASSAQGESYEQYF. CDR3 DNA: TGCGCCAGCAGCGCACAGGGGGAATCCTACGAGCAGTACTTC.

The chain links TRBV7-7 to TRBJ2-1, with TRBD2 identical over 12 bases. The V gene's germline CDR1 is SSHAT and CDR2 FNYEAQ (reference sequence). The CDR3 is 21 amino acids. As DNA, the CDR3 is TGTGCTAGCTTGTGCCCCGGGACTCCCAAAACCGGGACTAGCGGGTCGAATGAGCAGTTCTTC. Amino acids: CASLCPGTPKTGTSGSNEQFF.

V usage is TRBV28 and J usage is TRBJ2-5; TRBD1 aligns across 9 bases. Germline CDR1 reads MDHEN; CDR2 reads SYDVKM. This CDR3 region has 15 residues. V gave up 6 bases and J gave up 5 bases; unmatched junction bases: 10. CDR3: CASSSPGQGGETQYF. CDR3 DNA: TGTGCCAGCAGCTCCCCGGGACAGGGTGGGGAGACCCAGTACTTC.

The J gene is TRBJ1-5, the V gene TRBV27; D is undetermined. CDR3 size: 14 residues. The V end was cut by 8 bases, the J end by 0 bases, with 11 bases between. In germline, CDR1 is MNHEY, CDR2 SMNVEV (reference sequence). The CDR3 DNA reads as TGTGCCAGCCCTATATCTTATAGCAATCAGCCCCAGCATTTT. This translates into CASPISYSNQPQHF.

This clone was detected a few times. The chain links TRBV5-6 to TRBJ2-6; 11 bases agree with TRBD1. The V gene end was trimmed by 3 bases and the J gene end by 2 bases; junction bases not matched to a gene: 1. Germline V gives CDR1 SGHDT, CDR2 YYEEEE. This CDR3 comprises 16 residues. The chain's CDR3 is CASSWGQGAGANVLTF. CDR3 nucleotides: TGTGCCAGCAGCTGGGGACAGGGGGCTGGGGCCAACGTCCTGACTTTC.

In its sample, this clone was seen a few times. V usage is TRBV9 and J usage is TRBJ2-7; 7 bases map to TRBD2. Trimming at V came to 6 bases and at J to 4 bases, leaving 16 bases not matched to a gene. CDR1 SGDLS and CDR2 YYNGEE come from the germline V gene. CDR3 length equals 16 residues. CDR3 sequence (DNA): TGTGCCAGCACGACCGCCGAGCGGGATCTGGCTTACGAGCAGTACTTC. It encodes CASTTAERDLAYEQYF.

The V gene is TRBV7-2, the J gene TRBJ2-6, with D perhaps matching TRBD2 (6 bases). Germline lookup yields CDR1 SGHTA and CDR2 FQGNSA. V was cut by 5 bases and J by 4 bases, with 12 bases left in between. CDR3 length equals 15 residues. The CDR3 region is CASSAGLSGANVLTF. CDR3 in DNA: TGTGCCAGCAGCGCGGGGCTCTCCGGGGCCAACGTCCTGACTTTC.

This clone occurred a few times. In DNA form, the CDR3 reads TGTGCCAGCACCTTTGGAGGGGGAGAGACCCAGTACTTC. This gives the protein CASTFGGGETQYF. The chain recombines TRBV28 with TRBJ2-5; perhaps D is TRBD1 or TRBD2 (6 bases each). Germline V gene sequence: CDR1 MDHEN, CDR2 SYDVKM. This CDR3 is 13 amino acids long. Trimming cost V 7 bases and J 4 bases, with 13 bases left between them.

The CDR3, as DNA: TGTGCCAGTAACAGACAGGGGCCCTCCTACGAGCAGTACTTC. This sequence encodes CASNRQGPSYEQYF. V is TRBV27 and J is TRBJ2-7; 8 bases fit TRBD1. J lost 0 bases, V lost 9 bases, and 7 bases had no gene match. Germline CDR1 reads MNHEY; CDR2 reads SMNVEV (reference sequence). The CDR3 totals 14 residues.

For the CDR3, the DNA is TGTGCCAGCAGTTTTGGGGCTAGCACAGATACGCAGTATTTT. Its protein product is CASSFGASTDTQYF. This sequence joins TRBV28 and TRBJ2-3; tentative D call: TRBD1 (5 bases). CDR1 and CDR2 (germline): MDHEN, SYDVKM. Trimming took off 3 bases at V and 0 bases at J, with 7 bases between the two ends. CDR3 length: 14 amino acids.

The chain is built from TRBV6-4 and TRBJ1-5; the match to TRBD1 covers 7 bases. Trimming at V came to 5 bases and at J to 5 bases, leaving 18 bases not matched to a gene. This CDR3 comprises 18 residues. CDR1 and CDR2 (germline): MRHNA, SNTAGT. The DNA of the CDR3 is TGTGCCAGCAGTCGGTCGACGACAGGGACCCACCCGCATCAGCCCCAGCATTTT. Translating it yields CASSRSTTGTHPHQPQHF.

The J gene is TRBJ2-7, the V gene TRBV28; tentative D call: TRBD2 (6 bases). V was clipped by 6 bases and J by 0 bases, with 18 bases between them. CDR1 MDHEN and CDR2 SYDVKM come from the germline V gene. There are 16 residues in the CDR3. The CDR3 reads CASSPTNLAASYEQYF. CDR3 DNA sequence: TGTGCCAGCAGCCCCACCAATTTAGCGGCCTCCTACGAGCAGTACTTC. The complete variable domain, with remaining parts taken from reference TRBV28 and TRBJ2-7, reads DVKVTQSSRYLVKRTGEKVFLECVQDMDHENMFWYRQDPGLGLRLIYFSYDVKMKEKGDIPEGYSVSREKKERFSLILESASTNQTSMYLCASSPTNLAASYEQYFGPGTRLTVT.

Only a few counts were recorded for this clone. The chain links TRBV9 to TRBJ2-7; 10 bases map to TRBD1. CDR3 length: 16 residues. Germline V gives CDR1 SGDLS, CDR2 YYNGEE. With V trimmed by 4 bases and J by 0 bases, 7 bases remained unmatched. The CDR3 protein is CASSRSGQGSSYEQYF. The CDR3 coding sequence is TGTGCCAGCAGCCGGTCGGGACAGGGGAGCTCCTACGAGCAGTACTTC.

The gene calls are TRBV7-2 and TRBJ2-5; 9 bases agree with TRBD2. J gave up 4 bases and V 5 bases, and 8 bases lay outside the gene matches. The V gene's germline CDR1 is SGHTA and CDR2 FQGNSA. This CDR3 region has 15 residues. CDR3 region: CASSPAGTSLETQYF. The CDR3 DNA reads as TGTGCCAGCAGCCCGGCCGGGACTAGCTTAGAGACCCAGTACTTC.

The rearrangement joins TRBV7-2 to TRBJ2-1; 8 bases line up with TRBD2. V shed 3 bases and J 7 bases; nucleotides not matched to a gene: 5. Germline loops: CDR1 SGHTA, CDR2 FQGNSA. CDR3 length: 14 amino acids. In DNA, the CDR3 is TGTGCCAGCAGCTTTCTAGCGGGTATTAATGAGCAGTTCTTC. Amino acids: CASSFLAGINEQFF.

The rearrangement uses TRBV19 and TRBJ2-1; D unresolved. The germline V gene has CDR1 LNHDA and CDR2 SQIVND (reference sequence). The CDR3 consists of 15 residues. V shed 7 bases and J shed 4 bases, with 17 bases lying between them. CDR3 in amino acids: CASTVGNSPYNEQFF. CDR3 sequence (DNA): TGTGCCAGTACCGTGGGGAACAGCCCGTACAATGAGCAGTTCTTC.

The V and J genes are TRBV27 and TRBJ2-5; TRBD1 matches 11 bases. Germline V gene data show CDR1 as MNHEY and CDR2 as SMNVEV (reference sequence). The CDR3 extends over 14 amino acids. The V segment lost 9 bases and the J segment 2 bases; nucleotides outside the gene matches: 5. The CDR3: CASRRDRGQETQYF. The CDR3, as DNA: TGTGCCAGTCGCCGGGACAGGGGGCAAGAGACCCAGTACTTC.

The chain couples TRBV13 to TRBJ2-5; D is uncertain. CDR3 length: 12 residues. Germline CDR1 and CDR2: PRHDT and FYEKMQ (reference sequence). Trimming removed 3 bases from V and 5 bases from J, with 7 bases in between. In DNA, the CDR3 is TGTGCCAGCAGCTTTCTATCGGAGACCCAGTACTTC. Translated, it gives CASSFLSETQYF.

J is TRBJ2-4 and V is TRBV2; D unclear. The germline CDR1 and CDR2 sequences are SNHLY and FYNNEI. The CDR3 is 15 residues long. Between the trimmed V and J ends, which lost 4 bases and 3 bases, there was a span of 13 bases. This CDR3 is CASSGPEYIKNIQYF. For the CDR3, the DNA is TGTGCCAGCAGTGGACCTGAATATATCAAAAACATTCAGTACTTC.